The T cell receptor (beta chain) under discussion was sequenced for a study of cytomegalovirus exposure and HLA in healthy donors. Study outcomes and limitations: Earlier results showed most TCR beta V segments being productive about 87% or about 30% of the time. What a later analysis showed was that several of the most significant clusters appeared linked to common viral pathogens.

Germline V lookup: CDR1 SGHNT, CDR2 YYREEE (reference sequence). The CDR3 has 15 amino acids. J was trimmed by 6 bases and V by 4 bases; bases with no gene match: 6. To note about this clone: The antigen is unknown.

The PCR contained 60 Vbeta and 13 Jbeta primers. Profiled with immunoSEQ multiplex PCR; TCRdb holds only in-frame clones, not every one. The repertoire includes about 180,000 clones, around 82% of them detected once, and 1% sits in the top ten. The sample comprised PBMCs. The TCR sequence derives from a man aged 30-40 years in good health and CMV-seronegative. This rearrangement joins TRBV5-4 to TRBJ2-1; 11 positions match TRBD2. The CDR3 sequence is CASSETSGMGNEQFF. The CDR3 DNA reads TGTGCCAGCAGCGAGACTAGCGGGATGGGCAATGAGCAGTTCTTC.